This T cell receptor (beta chain) was observed in a study of blood T cell repertoires in COVID-19. For the study at large: COVID-19 samples from acute and convalescent phases originated in the United States, Italy and Spain.

This clone is termed medium-sized (0.01 to 0.1%). The repertoire was sequenced with immunoSEQ multiplex PCR; TCRdb's copy has only in-frame clones and lacks some. Among approximately 70,000 clones listed, less than 95% were seen once. This TCR was recovered from a woman aged 18-29 years with acute or convalescent COVID-19. The sample consisted of peripheral blood.

The CDR3 sequence is CASSVGQNEQYF. The CDR3 coding sequence is TGCGCCAGCAGTGTTGGGCAGAACGAGCAGTACTTC. J is TRBJ2-7 and V is TRBV10-1; D gene uncertain. The CDR3 totals 12 residues. Germline values: CDR1 WNHNN, CDR2 SYGVQD (reference sequence). V was trimmed by 4 bases and J by 5 bases, leaving 9 bases between them.